The entry below gives a single T cell receptor (beta chain) sequence along with its context. This clonotype was seen ten or more times. No antigen is known for it. No qualities accompany the bases; no much larger clone lies one base away. The data were obtained in a study of chronic HIV infection and antiretroviral therapy (dated by TCRdb to the mid-2010s). Cut back by 5 bases and 0 bases, the V and J ends lie 10 bases apart. The CDR3 runs 14 residues from the cysteine to the phenylalanine. The sequence is cut down to CDR3 DNA, 42 bases in frame from base 1. Library generation was performed with 5' RACE. The listed sequencing device is Illumina MiSeq. In-frame beta chains were kept once TCRdb had trimmed the public reads at Q25 with fastp and called clones with MiXCR. Entries are consolidated by CDR3 protein sequence, retaining the most common genes and DNA. This sample gives tens of thousands of distinct CDR3 sequences in total; about 9.7% of them show up just once. Roughly 2.7% of the sample rests with the top ten.

The chain couples TRBV12-3 or TRBV12-4 to TRBJ2-5; possibly the D gene is TRBD1, per 6 matching bases. This sequence was found in an adult who had HIV and had not received antiretroviral therapy, or was an uninfected healthy control (not recorded which). The sequencing sample was made of peripheral blood. The CDR3 region reads CASSPRTDQETQYF. In nucleotides, the sequence is TGTGCCAGCAGTCCGAGGACAGACCAAGAGACCCAGTACTTC.